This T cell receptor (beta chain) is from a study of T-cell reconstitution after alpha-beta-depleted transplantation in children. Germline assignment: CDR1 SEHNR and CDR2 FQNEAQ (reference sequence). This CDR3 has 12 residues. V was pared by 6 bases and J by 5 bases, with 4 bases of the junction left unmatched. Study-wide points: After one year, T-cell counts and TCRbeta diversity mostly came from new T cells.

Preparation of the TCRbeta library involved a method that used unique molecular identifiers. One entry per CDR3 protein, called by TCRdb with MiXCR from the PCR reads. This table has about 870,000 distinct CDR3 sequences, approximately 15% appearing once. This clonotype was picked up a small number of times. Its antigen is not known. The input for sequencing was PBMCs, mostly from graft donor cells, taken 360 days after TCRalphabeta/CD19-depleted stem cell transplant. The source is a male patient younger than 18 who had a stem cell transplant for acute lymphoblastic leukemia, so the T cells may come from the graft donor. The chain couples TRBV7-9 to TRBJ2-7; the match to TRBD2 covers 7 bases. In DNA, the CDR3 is TGTGCCAGCAGAAGGGGAGGGGACGAGCAGTACTTC. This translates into CASRRGGDEQYF.